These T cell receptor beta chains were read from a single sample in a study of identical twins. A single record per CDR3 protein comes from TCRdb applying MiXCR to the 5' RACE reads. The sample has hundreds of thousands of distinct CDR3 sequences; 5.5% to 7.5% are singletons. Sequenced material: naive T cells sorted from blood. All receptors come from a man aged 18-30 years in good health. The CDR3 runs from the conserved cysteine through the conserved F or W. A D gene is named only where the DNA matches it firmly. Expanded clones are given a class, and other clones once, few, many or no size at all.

TGTGCCATTAGAGACAGGAGATATACGCAGTATTTT,CAIRDRRYTQYF,many,TRBJ2-3,-,TRBV28
TGCAGTGCTAGAGATTACCTAGCGGGAGTGGGAGAGACCCAGTACTTC,CSARDYLAGVGETQYF,many,TRBJ2-5,TRBD2,TRBV20-1
TGTGCCAGCAGTTTTACAGCGGGAGTCCCCTACAATGAGCAGTTCTTC,CASSFTAGVPYNEQFF,many,TRBJ2-1,TRBD2,TRBV12-3/TRBV12-4
TGCGCCAGCAGCCAAGGCCGGGACAGCAATTCACCCCTCCACTTT,CASSQGRDSNSPLHF,many,TRBJ1-6,TRBD1,TRBV4-3
TGCGCCAGCAGCCAACTCTCCCCGGGGGGCCTCAGCACAGATACGCAGTATTTT,CASSQLSPGGLSTDTQYF,-,TRBJ2-3,-,TRBV4-3
TGTGCCAGCAGCGTCAGGACTAGCGGTAGTGAGCAGTTCTTC,CASSVRTSGSEQFF,-,TRBJ2-1,TRBD2,TRBV9
TGCGCCAGCAGCCAAGATGACCATCGGGGTTACAATGAGCAGTTCTTC,CASSQDDHRGYNEQFF,many,TRBJ2-1,-,TRBV4-3
TGTGCCAGCAGCTTAGCTAGGGGAAGCAATCAGCCCCAGCATTTT,CASSLARGSNQPQHF,few,TRBJ1-5,-,TRBV7-2
TGCAGTGCTAGCTGGTGGGGCACAGATACGCAGTATTTT,CSASWWGTDTQYF,many,TRBJ2-3,-,TRBV20-1
TGTGCCAGCTCGATTGACTACTCGTTTACGCAGTATTTT,CASSIDYSFTQYF,few,TRBJ2-3,-,TRBV18
TGCAGTGCTAGAGATCCGGGACTAGCGGGAGGAATAAGCTCCTACAATGAGCAGTTCTTC,CSARDPGLAGGISSYNEQFF,many,TRBJ2-1,TRBD2,TRBV20-1
TGTGCCACCAGCAGAGATAGGGTCCGGACAGAGTACAATGAGCAGTTCTTC,CATSRDRVRTEYNEQFF,-,TRBJ2-1,-,TRBV15
TGTGCCAGCTCAGGGCCGGGTAAGGGCTACGAGCAGTACTTC,CASSGPGKGYEQYF,-,TRBJ2-7,-,TRBV25-1
TGCAGCGTGGGACAGGGGGTAGGGAACATTCAGTACTTC,CSVGQGVGNIQYF,many,TRBJ2-4,TRBD1,TRBV29-1
TGTGCCAGCAGGGATTCAGGGGAACAAGCTGTTGAGCAGTTCTTC,CASRDSGEQAVEQFF,many,TRBJ2-1,-,TRBV12-3/TRBV12-4
TGTGCCAGCAGCTTGGATGCCAGGGGGCGCACTGAAGCTTTCTTT,CASSLDARGRTEAFF,few,TRBJ1-1,TRBD1,TRBV5-5